The 21 T cell receptor beta chains below come from one sample, sequenced in a study of blood T cell repertoires in COVID-19. Profiled with immunoSEQ multiplex PCR; TCRdb holds only in-frame clones, not every one. The sample includes a few hundred thousand clones, around 87% of them seen just once. Sequenced: PBMCs or T cells enriched from blood (not recorded which). The origin of the receptors is a man aged 40-55 years in a cohort exposed to, infected with or recovered from COVID-19 (not recorded which).

This chain uses TRBV30 with TRBJ1-5; D is ambiguous. The germline CDR1 and CDR2 sequences are GTSNPN and SVGIG (reference sequence). CDR3 length: 16 amino acids. With 1 base removed from V and 6 bases from J, the gap between germline ends came to 19 bases. The DNA of the CDR3 is TGTGCCTGGAGTGACGGGATGCCGGCGGCAGTTCAGCCCCAGCATTTT. It yields the protein CAWSDGMPAAVQPQHF. Based on the CDR3 plus reference TRBV30 and TRBJ1-5, the full variable domain is SQTIHQWPATLVQPVGSPLSLECTVEGTSNPNLYWYRQAAGRGLQLLFYSVGIGQISSEVPQNLSASRPQDRQFILSSKKLLLSDSGFYLCAWSDGMPAAVQPQHFGDGTRLSIL.

The CDR3 bases are TGTGCCAGTAGTATCCTCGGGACAGGAGGCTACACCTTC. Its protein is CASSILGTGGYTF. The V call is TRBV19, the J call TRBJ1-2; TRBD1 matches 8 bases. J was trimmed by 8 bases and V by 3 bases; bases with no gene match: 5. CDR1 is LNHDA, CDR2 SQIVND, per germline (reference sequence). CDR3 length: 13 amino acids. The full variable domain, with the rest looked up from reference TRBV19 and TRBJ1-2, is DGGITQSPKYLFRKEGQNVTLSCEQNLNHDAMYWYRQDPGQGLRLIYYSQIVNDFQKGDIAEGYSVSREKKESFPLTVTSAQKNPTAFYLCASSILGTGGYTFGSGTRLTVV.

This sequence joins TRBV5-1 and TRBJ2-2, with no clear D. This CDR3 is 14 amino acids long. Trimming left V 0 bases short and J 7 bases short, with 10 bases between. The germline V gene has CDR1 SGHRS and CDR2 YFSETQ. CDR3 sequence: CASSLGEPGGELFF. The CDR3 DNA reads as TGCGCCAGCAGCTTGGGAGAACCTGGCGGGGAGCTGTTTTTT.

With regard to this clone: The same CDR3 can be traced to other DNA sequences in this sample. The chain combines TRBV27 with TRBJ2-1, with TRBD2 identical over 9 bases. V was pared by 2 bases and J by 1 base, with 0 bases of the junction left unmatched. The CDR3 is 15 amino acids. Germline-derived CDR1 and CDR2 are MNHEY and SMNVEV (reference sequence). For the CDR3, the DNA is TGTGCCAGCAGTTTAGCGGGAGGGTCCTACAATGAGCAGTTCTTC. Protein sequence: CASSLAGGSYNEQFF.

V and J are TRBV7-9 and TRBJ2-7; tentatively, D is TRBD2 (6 bases). The CDR3 runs 16 residues. Trimming shortened V by 5 bases and J by 1 base, and 18 bases separated the two germline ends. Germline V gives CDR1 SEHNR, CDR2 FQNEAQ (reference sequence). CDR3 nucleotide sequence: TGTGCCAGCAGCGACTTAGGGATAGCGGTTTCCTACGAGCAGTACTTC. Amino acids: CASSDLGIAVSYEQYF.

This chain connects TRBV3-1 (or the pseudogene TRBV3-2) to TRBJ2-5; 8 positions agree with TRBD1. Losses at the gene ends were 4 bases for V and 2 bases for J; bases not matched to a gene: 6. This CDR3 region has 15 residues. Germline CDR1 is LGHDT and CDR2 is YNNKEL (reference sequence). CDR3 sequence (DNA): TGTGCCAGCAGCCTCGGACAGGGAGCTCAAGAGACCCAGTACTTC. Translating it yields CASSLGQGAQETQYF.

This rearrangement joins TRBV6-5 to TRBJ2-4, with 7 bases identical to TRBD2. The V gene's germline CDR1 is MNHEY and CDR2 SVGAGI. V lost 6 bases to trimming and J lost 4 bases; unmatched junction nucleotides: 9. The CDR3 runs 15 residues. The CDR3, as DNA: TGTGCCAGCAGCCCCGGGGGGATGGGAAAAAACATTCAGTACTTC. Its protein is CASSPGGMGKNIQYF.

The CDR3 region is CASGPDSGRAGEQYF. CDR3 coding DNA: TGTGCCAGCGGACCCGACAGCGGGAGGGCAGGCGAGCAGTACTTC. The chain joins TRBV27 to TRBJ2-7; 10 nucleotides line up with TRBD2. Trimming at V came to 8 bases and at J to 6 bases, leaving 13 bases not matched to a gene. The CDR3 runs 15 residues. Germline V gives CDR1 MNHEY, CDR2 SMNVEV (reference sequence).

This chain's CDR3 is CASSVGGAGGVNEQFF. DNA of the CDR3: TGTGCCAGCAGCGTAGGAGGCGCGGGAGGGGTAAATGAGCAGTTCTTC. The V call is TRBV9, the J call TRBJ2-1; 9 bases agree with TRBD2. V lost 0 bases, J lost 7 bases, and 8 bases stayed unmatched. CDR1 and CDR2 from the germline V gene are SGDLS and YYNGEE. The CDR3 contains 16 residues.

This chain joins TRBV28 and TRBJ1-3; D is undetermined. V was shortened by 6 bases and J by 0 bases, with 6 bases between the two germline ends. The CDR3 extends over 13 amino acids. Germline loops: CDR1 MDHEN, CDR2 SYDVKM. Written as DNA, the CDR3 is TGTGCCAGCAGCACACACTCTGGAAACACCATATATTTT. Its translation is CASSTHSGNTIYF.

The rearrangement uses TRBV5-1 and TRBJ1-2, with D tentatively TRBD1 (5 bases). The CDR3 is made up of 13 amino acids. V was pared by 5 bases and J by 3 bases, with 11 bases between. CDR1 and CDR2 from the germline V gene are SGHRS and YFSETQ. The CDR3 is CASSRGTDYGYTF. In DNA, the CDR3 is TGCGCCAGCAGTAGGGGTACAGACTATGGCTACACCTTC.

This chain joins TRBV7-2 and TRBJ2-2, with TRBD2 matching 9 bases. With 1 base clipped from V and 2 bases from J, the junction kept 5 bases outside the gene matches. Looked up from germline, CDR1 is SGHTA and CDR2 is FQGNSA. CDR3 length equals 17 residues. The CDR3 here is CASSLVGGRGNTGELFF. DNA for the CDR3: TGTGCCAGCAGCTTAGTAGGCGGGAGGGGTAACACCGGGGAGCTGTTTTTT.

The sample holds one count of this clone. Other DNA sequences in this specimen translate into the identical CDR3. V is TRBV5-1 and J is TRBJ1-5, with TRBD1 matching over 8 bases. CDR3 size: 14 residues. V trimming: 4 bases; J trimming: 4 bases; junction bases outside the gene matches: 4. CDR1 and CDR2 from the germline V gene are SGHRS and YFSETQ. CDR3 DNA: TGCGCCAGCAGCCTTGGGACAGGTAATCAGCCCCAGCATTTT. Translating it yields CASSLGTGNQPQHF.

V usage is TRBV2 and J usage is TRBJ1-2; 7 nucleotides align to TRBD1. Germline CDR1 is SNHLY and CDR2 is FYNNEI. The CDR3 is 12 amino acids. Trimming at V came to 6 bases and at J to 7 bases, leaving 5 bases not matched to a gene. CDR3 amino acids: CASRTGNRGYTF. The CDR3 bases are TGTGCCAGCAGGACAGGGAATCGTGGCTACACCTTC.

The chain couples TRBV28 to TRBJ2-7, with 11 bases identical to TRBD2. Germline V lookup: CDR1 MDHEN, CDR2 SYDVKM. The CDR3 extends over 17 amino acids. J lost 2 bases, V lost 4 bases, and 10 bases had no gene match. The CDR3 bases are TGTGCCAGCAGTTATACTAGCGGGAGAATCTGGACCTACGAGCAGTACTTC. This translates into CASSYTSGRIWTYEQYF.

The V call is TRBV27, the J call TRBJ2-1, with 11 bases matching TRBD2. Germline V lookup: CDR1 MNHEY, CDR2 SMNVEV (reference sequence). Trimming removed 0 bases from V and 9 bases from J; junction bases left unmatched: 7. The CDR3 has 16 residues. CDR3 sequence reads: CASSLSALAGAVEQFF. CDR3 bases: TGTGCCAGCAGTTTATCGGCACTAGCGGGAGCAGTTGAGCAGTTCTTC.

This chain uses TRBV28 with TRBJ1-5; TRBD1 is a possible D gene (5 bases). Germline values: CDR1 MDHEN, CDR2 SYDVKM. The V end lost 7 bases, the J end lost 1 base, and 11 bases lay between the germline ends. The CDR3 is 14 residues long. DNA for the CDR3: TGTGCCAGCATTTCACAGGAAAGCAATCAGCCCCAGCATTTT. Amino acids: CASISQESNQPQHF.

CDR3 DNA: TGTGCCAGCAGACCTAGCGAGAGCTCCTACAATGAGCAGTTCTTC. It is translated as CASRPSESSYNEQFF. The gene calls are TRBV7-3 and TRBJ2-1; TRBD2 is a possible D gene (6 bases). The CDR3 runs to 15 residues. Germline V gives CDR1 SGHTA, CDR2 FQGTGA. Trimming shortened V by 6 bases and J by 0 bases, and 12 bases separated the two germline ends.

This clone was counted only a few times. The chain recombines TRBV19 with TRBJ2-1; possible D gene TRBD2, 6 bases. Germline-derived CDR1 and CDR2 are LNHDA and SQIVND (reference sequence). The CDR3 has 14 amino acids. Trimming left V 4 bases short and J 4 bases short, with 11 bases between. This CDR3 is CASSNGGFYNEQFF. The CDR3 DNA is TGTGCCAGTAGTAACGGGGGTTTTTACAATGAGCAGTTCTTC. The full variable domain, its missing parts supplied by reference TRBV19 and TRBJ2-1, is DGGITQSPKYLFRKEGQNVTLSCEQNLNHDAMYWYRQDPGQGLRLIYYSQIVNDFQKGDIAEGYSVSREKKESFPLTVTSAQKNPTAFYLCASSNGGFYNEQFFGPGTRLTVL.

This chain uses TRBV4-2 with TRBJ1-5; D is undetermined. The CDR3 consists of 15 residues. Looked up from germline, CDR1 is LGHNA and CDR2 is YNFKEQ. Trimming removed 0 bases from V and 1 base from J, with 7 bases in between. The CDR3 region has the DNA TGTGCCAGCAGCCAAGATTCGAGCAGCAATCAGCCCCAGCATTTT. Translating it yields CASSQDSSSNQPQHF.

The chain links TRBV27 to TRBJ2-7; D possibly corresponds to TRBD1 (6 bases). This CDR3 region has 12 residues. Trimming removed 7 bases from V and 1 base from J, with 8 bases in between. The germline V gene encodes CDR1 MNHEY and CDR2 SMNVEV (reference sequence). The CDR3 DNA reads as TGTGCCAGCACAGGACAGTCCTACGAGCAGTACTTC. This translates into CASTGQSYEQYF.